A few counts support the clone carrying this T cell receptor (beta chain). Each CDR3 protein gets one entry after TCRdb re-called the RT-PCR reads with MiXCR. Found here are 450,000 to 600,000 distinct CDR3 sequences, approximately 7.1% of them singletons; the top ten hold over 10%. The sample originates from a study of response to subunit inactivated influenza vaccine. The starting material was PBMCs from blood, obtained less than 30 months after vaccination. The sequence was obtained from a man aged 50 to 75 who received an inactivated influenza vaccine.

CDR3 amino acids: CASSLVQSSGNTIYF. In nucleotides, the CDR3 is TGTGCCAGCAGCTTAGTTCAAAGCTCTGGAAACACCATATATTTT. This chain uses TRBV7-2 with TRBJ1-3; D is uncertain. Germline-derived CDR1 and CDR2 are SGHTA and FQGNSA. This CDR3 comprises 15 residues. Trimming left V 1 base short and J 0 bases short, with 7 bases between.